This entry lists 21 T cell receptor beta chains sequenced from one sample in a study of cytomegalovirus exposure and HLA in healthy donors. 13 Jbeta primers and 60 Vbeta primers were used for the PCR. This table comes from immunoSEQ multiplex PCR, and its TCRdb copy is limited to in-frame clones, with some not included. The sample records over 200,000 clones, roughly 91% being singletons. Sequenced: PBMCs. The receptors come from a young woman in good health and CMV-seronegative.

The gene calls are TRBV6-1 and TRBJ2-7, with 7 bases lining up with TRBD1. The CDR3 runs 14 residues. V lost 6 bases and J lost 2; bases outside the gene matches: 7. The germline V gene has CDR1 MNHNS and CDR2 SASEGT. The CDR3 DNA sequence: TGTGCCAGCAGGCCACCGGGACAGACCTACGAGCAGTACTTC. It specifies CASRPPGQTYEQYF.

The chain combines TRBV5-4 with TRBJ2-1, with D maybe TRBD2 (5 bases). Germline V gene sequence: CDR1 SGHNT, CDR2 YYREEE (reference sequence). The CDR3 is 16 residues long. The V end lost 3 bases, the J end lost 0 bases, and 13 bases lay between the germline ends. Written as DNA, the CDR3 is TGTGCCAGCAGCTCTGGAGGCCTGAGCTCCTACAATGAGCAGTTCTTC. Amino acids: CASSSGGLSSYNEQFF.

The chain combines TRBV7-2 with TRBJ2-7, with D possibly being TRBD1 (5 bases). V lost 6 bases to trimming and J lost 4 bases, with 16 bases between them. This CDR3 is built from 14 residues. Germline values: CDR1 SGHTA, CDR2 FQGNSA. The CDR3 DNA sequence: TGTGCCAGCAGTAAGACAGAACAATTATACGAGCAGTACTTC. Protein product: CASSKTEQLYEQYF.

The chain couples TRBV18 to TRBJ2-1; D unclear. In germline, CDR1 is KGHSH, CDR2 LQKENI. The CDR3 is 12 amino acids. V lost 3 bases and J 8 bases, leaving 8 bases between the germline ends. CDR3 in amino acids: CASSPYSDEQFF. The CDR3, as DNA: TGTGCCAGCTCACCCTACTCGGATGAGCAGTTCTTC.

This sequence joins TRBV11-2 and TRBJ2-1; the D gene is possibly TRBD1 (7 bases). Germline CDR1 reads SGHAT; CDR2 reads FQNNGV. This CDR3 has 16 residues. The V and J ends lost 2 bases and 3 bases respectively, with 14 bases between them. The CDR3 loop is CASSLSGGTVYNEQFF. The CDR3 nucleotides are TGTGCCAGCAGCTTATCTGGGGGGACAGTCTACAATGAGCAGTTCTTC.

Points on this clone: The same CDR3 is also encoded by other DNA sequences in this sample. This chain uses TRBV4-1 with TRBJ2-5; D unresolved. The CDR3 has 13 amino acids. Germline CDR1 is MGHRA and CDR2 is YSYEKL. The V and J ends lost 1 base and 4 bases respectively, with 7 bases between them. In DNA, the CDR3 is TGCGCCAGCAGCCAAGCGGTTCGAGAGACCCAGTACTTC. It translates to CASSQAVRETQYF.

This chain uses TRBV6-5 with TRBJ2-7, with TRBD1 as a possible D gene (5 bases). Deletions cut 5 bases from V and 0 bases from J, with 11 bases between. Germline V gene lookup returns CDR1 MNHEY and CDR2 SVGAGI. The CDR3 totals 14 residues. CDR3 sequence (DNA): TGTGCCAGCAGTCCCACAGGAAGCTCCTACGAGCAGTACTTC. It translates to CASSPTGSSYEQYF.

The chain links TRBV20-1 to TRBJ2-7; D is perhaps TRBD2 (5 bases). Germline CDR1 reads DFQATT; CDR2 reads SNEGSKA (reference sequence). Trimming removed 2 bases at V and 7 bases at J, with 6 bases between. This CDR3 region has 10 residues. CDR3 protein: CSARREEQYF. The CDR3 DNA follows: TGCAGTGCTAGAAGGGAGGAGCAGTACTTC.

This clone was detected once. V gene TRBV6-5 combines with J gene TRBJ1-2; perhaps TRBD1 as D (6 bases). V dropped 5 bases and J dropped 4 bases, with 11 bases sitting between them. This CDR3 contains 13 residues. Germline CDR1 and CDR2: MNHEY and SVGAGI. In nucleotides, the CDR3 is TGTGCCAGCAGTACCAGGGGTTCCTATGGCTACACCTTC. This translates into CASSTRGSYGYTF.

The chain employs TRBV18 and TRBJ1-1; D is perhaps TRBD1 (5 bases). Trimming cost V 5 bases and J 0 bases, with 10 bases left between them. The length of the CDR3 is 14 residues. CDR1 is KGHSH, CDR2 LQKENI, per germline. CDR3 sequence reads: CASSEGLLNTEAFF. DNA of the CDR3: TGTGCCAGCTCAGAGGGACTGCTGAACACTGAAGCTTTCTTT. Based on the CDR3 plus reference TRBV18 and TRBJ1-1, the full variable domain is NAGVMQNPRHLVRRRGQEARLRCSPMKGHSHVYWYRQLPEEGLKFMVYLQKENIIDESGMPKERFSAEFPKEGPSILRIQQVVRGDSAAYFCASSEGLLNTEAFFGQGTRLTVV.

This chain links TRBV2 with TRBJ2-1, with TRBD1 as a possible D gene (6 bases). This CDR3 region has 17 residues. The germline V gene has CDR1 SNHLY and CDR2 FYNNEI. Trimming removed 5 bases at V and 0 bases at J, with 17 bases between. The CDR3 loop is CASSRRERTDSYNEQFF. In DNA form, the CDR3 reads TGTGCCAGCAGTCGCAGGGAACGGACAGACTCCTACAATGAGCAGTTCTTC.

This rearrangement joins TRBV6-5 to TRBJ2-3; D is possibly TRBD2 (5 bases). The germline V gene has CDR1 MNHEY and CDR2 SVGAGI. V was clipped by 2 bases and J by 4 bases, with 10 bases between them. There are 14 residues in the CDR3. The CDR3 loop is CASSYGRNADTQYF. The CDR3 DNA follows: TGTGCCAGCAGTTACGGGAGAAACGCAGATACGCAGTATTTT.

The chain links TRBV5-1 to TRBJ1-4, with D possibly matching TRBD1 (5 bases). The CDR3 has 15 residues. Germline V gene lookup returns CDR1 SGHRS and CDR2 YFSETQ. The V gene lost 0 bases and the J gene lost 7 bases, with 13 bases spanning the gap. As DNA, the CDR3 is TGCGCCAGCAGCTTGGAGGGCTTAGGGGTTGAAAAACTGTTTTTT. It codes for CASSLEGLGVEKLFF.

The V and J genes are TRBV9 and TRBJ1-3; no clear D gene. The CDR3 runs to 16 residues. Germline CDR1 and CDR2: SGDLS and YYNGEE. The V end was cut by 0 bases, the J end by 0 bases, with 10 bases between. The CDR3 here is CASSVALAGSGNTIYF. In DNA form, the CDR3 reads TGTGCCAGCAGCGTAGCACTCGCGGGCTCTGGAAACACCATATATTTT.

The chain joins TRBV7-9 to TRBJ1-4; 7 nucleotides match TRBD1. With 8 bases clipped from V and 0 bases from J, the junction kept 6 bases outside the gene matches. CDR1 and CDR2 from the germline V gene are SEHNR and FQNEAQ (reference sequence). This CDR3 has 15 residues. CDR3 DNA: TGTGCCAGCTCGGGGCAGGGGGCAACTAATGAAAAACTGTTTTTT. Translating it yields CASSGQGATNEKLFF.

The rearrangement uses TRBV7-2 and TRBJ2-5; 7 positions match TRBD2. The CDR3 totals 18 residues. J lost 4 bases, V lost 2 bases, and 16 bases had no gene match. Germline V gene data show CDR1 as SGHTA and CDR2 as FQGNSA. The CDR3, as DNA: TGTGCCAGCAGCTTACATAGGTGGGCTAGCGGTTACGGAGAGACCCAGTACTTC. This encodes CASSLHRWASGYGETQYF.

The rearrangement uses TRBV29-1 and TRBJ1-2; perhaps TRBD1 as D (6 bases). Trimming took 4 bases from V and 4 from J, leaving 10 bases between them. The CDR3 has 12 residues. Germline assignment: CDR1 SQVTM and CDR2 ANQGSEA. CDR3 protein: CSVGDMTYGYTF. The CDR3 region has the DNA TGCAGCGTTGGGGACATGACCTATGGCTACACCTTC.

This chain uses TRBV4-2 with TRBJ2-7, with 15 bases that match TRBD2. J lost 4 bases, V lost 3 bases, and 4 bases had no gene match. The germline V gene has CDR1 LGHNA and CDR2 YNFKEQ. The CDR3 loop spans 16 amino acids. CDR3 residues: CASSQDGTSGGYEQYF. CDR3 DNA sequence: TGTGCCAGCAGCCAGGACGGGACTAGCGGGGGGTACGAGCAGTACTTC.

The rearrangement links TRBV4-1 to TRBJ2-7, with 8 positions matching TRBD1. J was trimmed by 4 bases and V by 6 bases; bases with no gene match: 14. The CDR3 is 16 amino acids. Germline V lookup: CDR1 MGHRA, CDR2 YSYEKL. The CDR3: CASSQVLTGATYEQYF. The CDR3 nucleotides are TGCGCCAGCAGTCAGGTCCTGACAGGGGCGACATACGAGCAGTACTTC.

This rearrangement joins TRBV30 to TRBJ2-4, with D perhaps TRBD1 (5 bases). V was trimmed by 4 bases and J by 0 bases, leaving 13 bases between them. Per the germline V gene, CDR1 is GTSNPN and CDR2 is SVGIG (reference sequence). This CDR3 is 15 amino acids long. In nucleotides, the CDR3 is TGTGCCTGGACCACGGACATCTTAGCCAAAAACATTCAGTACTTC. This codes for CAWTTDILAKNIQYF.

This chain connects TRBV2 to TRBJ1-1; 8 bases are shared with TRBD1. The germline gives CDR1 SNHLY, CDR2 FYNNEI. CDR3 length: 13 amino acids. V lost 8 bases to trimming and J lost 3 bases; unmatched junction nucleotides: 5. The CDR3 loop is CASDRGSYTEAFF. Here the CDR3 DNA reads TGTGCCAGCGACAGGGGATCGTACACTGAAGCTTTCTTT.